This TCR beta chain was documented in a study of OX40 agonist ivuxolimab in advanced cancers. At the level of the study: Three patients showed partial responses: one hepatocellular carcinoma and two cutaneous melanoma cases.

The assay was immunoSEQ multiplex PCR, and TCRdb's table has in-frame clones only and misses some. The sample carries approximately 41,000 clones, about 89% recorded once. Here the sequenced sample was CD4+ or CD8+ T cells sorted from blood, taken in a trial of the OX40 agonist ivuxolimab. The TCR sequence derives from an adult with an advanced solid tumor such as melanoma, head and neck, liver or kidney cancer.

CDR3: CASSPRQEQETQYF. The DNA of the CDR3 is TGCGCCAGCAGCCCCAGACAGGAGCAAGAGACCCAGTACTTC. The chain recombines TRBV5-1 with TRBJ2-5, with TRBD1 as a possible D gene (6 bases). The CDR3 extends over 14 amino acids. V gave up 4 bases and J gave up 2 bases, with 12 bases separating them. The germline gives CDR1 SGHRS, CDR2 YFSETQ.